A single sample gave rise to the 19 T cell receptor beta chains below, sequenced in a study of blood T cells in healthy people across ages. Together with a sample-barcoded 5' primer, a J-beta primer mix was included in a second PCR lasting about 7 to 11 cycles. MiXCR, applied by TCRdb to the 5' RACE reads, yields one record per CDR3 protein. The sample shows about 1.1 million distinct CDR3 sequences, about two fifths of them seen only once. Sequencing input: blood. All receptors derive from a man between 18 and 35 years old in good health.

This clonotype was observed a single time. The J gene is TRBJ1-6, the V gene TRBV7-2; D gene unclear. There are 15 residues in the CDR3. V was cut by 1 base and J by 6 bases, with 10 bases left in between. CDR1 is SGHTA and CDR2 is FQGNSA in the germline V gene. The CDR3 spells CASSLGGRSNSPLHF. The CDR3 coding sequence is TGTGCCAGCAGCTTAGGTGGAAGAAGTAATTCACCCCTCCACTTT.

This sequence joins TRBV5-1 and TRBJ2-7; D may be TRBD2 (5 bases). This CDR3 contains 15 residues. Trimming shortened V by 3 bases and J by 5 bases, and 18 bases separated the two germline ends. The germline V gene encodes CDR1 SGHRS and CDR2 YFSETQ. In nucleotides, the CDR3 is TGCGCCAGCAGCTCCTCTAGCTGGCGAGACGACGAGCAGTACTTC. Its protein is CASSSSSWRDDEQYF. Looking up the rest from reference TRBV5-1 and TRBJ2-7 gives the full variable domain: KAGVTQTPRYLIKTRGQQVTLSCSPISGHRSVSWYQQTPGQGLQFLFEYFSETQRNKGNFPGRFSGRQFSNSRSEMNVSTLELGDSALYLCASSSSSWRDDEQYFGPGTRLTVT.

This clonotype was seen a handful of times. The rearrangement uses TRBV12-3 or TRBV12-4 and TRBJ2-7; 10 bases match TRBD1. The end of the DNA fits TRBJ2-4 better, so the J call may be wrong. This CDR3 contains 15 residues. As DNA, the CDR3 is TGTGCCAGCAGTTTAACGGACAGGGGGTTATACATTCAGTACTTC. Residues: CASSLTDRGLYIQYF.

This chain links TRBV12-3 or TRBV12-4 with TRBJ2-5; perhaps TRBD1 as D (5 bases). V dropped 5 bases and J dropped 4 bases, with 11 bases sitting between them. The CDR3 sequence is 13 residues long. CDR3 amino acids: CASSVSQGETQYF. CDR3 coding DNA: TGTGCCAGCAGTGTATCCCAGGGAGAGACCCAGTACTTC.

This clonotype was recorded a few times. The V call is TRBV6-1, the J call TRBJ1-2; D remains unclear. V lost 4 bases, J lost 4 bases, and 7 bases lay in between. CDR1 is MNHNS, CDR2 SASEGT, per germline. The CDR3 loop spans 12 amino acids. This CDR3 is CASSGTLYGYTF. The CDR3 DNA is TGTGCCAGCAGTGGCACTCTCTATGGCTACACCTTC.

This clonotype was found once. The V call is TRBV11-2, the J call TRBJ1-2; 7 bases are shared with TRBD1. The CDR3 covers 14 residues. Germline V gene lookup returns CDR1 SGHAT and CDR2 FQNNGV. The ends lost 1 base at V and 9 bases at J; junction bases unmatched: 8. CDR3 sequence (DNA): TGTGCCAGCAGCTTAGCCCCACAGGGGCGAAGCTACACCTTC. Amino acid sequence: CASSLAPQGRSYTF. The full variable domain, in which reference TRBV11-2 and TRBJ1-2 provide the parts outside the CDR3, is EAGVAQSPRYKIIEKRQSVAFWCNPISGHATLYWYQQILGQGPKLLIQFQNNGVVDDSQLPKDRFSAERLKGVDSTLKIQPAKLEDSAVYLCASSLAPQGRSYTFGSGTRLTVV.

The CDR3 nucleotides read TGTGCCAGTAAACTTTCGAAGACTGAAGCTTTCTTT. Its translation is CASKLSKTEAFF. The chain couples TRBV19 to TRBJ1-1; D call uncertain. Germline assignment: CDR1 LNHDA and CDR2 SQIVND (reference sequence). CDR3 length: 12 residues. V lost 7 bases to trimming and J lost 5 bases, with 11 bases between them.

The chain joins TRBV4-3 to TRBJ1-6; D might be TRBD1 (5 bases). This CDR3 has 17 amino acids. Germline V gene data show CDR1 as LGHNA and CDR2 as YSLEER. Trimming took off 0 bases at V and 12 bases at J, with 21 bases between the two ends. The CDR3 DNA is TGCGCCAGCAGCCAAGACACCGGGACTTCCAATCGTAGACCCCTCCACTTT. Protein sequence: CASSQDTGTSNRRPLHF.

This clonotype was picked up a small number of times. This chain uses TRBV20-1 with TRBJ1-1; no reliable D call. The CDR3 spans 12 residues. In germline, CDR1 is DFQATT, CDR2 SNEGSKA (reference sequence). Trimming shortened V by 1 base and J by 7 bases, and 10 bases separated the two germline ends. CDR3 protein: CSARGRRDEAFF. CDR3 nucleotide sequence: TGCAGTGCTAGAGGTAGACGAGATGAAGCTTTCTTT.

The chain combines TRBV25-1 with TRBJ2-5; tentatively, D is TRBD1 or TRBD2 (5 bases each). V shed 9 bases and J shed 3 bases, with 14 bases lying between them. CDR3 length: 13 residues. Per germline, CDR1 MGHDK and CDR2 SYGVNS. The CDR3 sequence is CARRDEPKETQYF. The CDR3 coding sequence is TGTGCCAGGAGGGACGAACCTAAAGAGACCCAGTACTTC.

Ten or more counts support this clonotype. In DNA, the CDR3 is TGTGCCAGCAGGAACACAGATACGCAGTATTTT. Protein: CASRNTDTQYF. This chain uses TRBV6-1 with TRBJ2-3; no clear D gene. The germline V and J ends were trimmed by 6 bases and 2 bases, with 3 bases remaining between them. Germline V gene sequence: CDR1 MNHNS, CDR2 SASEGT. This CDR3 contains 11 residues.

The chain has TRBV4-2 and TRBJ1-2; D is unclear. V lost 0 bases and J 5 bases, leaving 13 bases between the germline ends. This CDR3 has 15 residues. Germline loops: CDR1 LGHNA, CDR2 YNFKEQ. CDR3 sequence (DNA): TGTGCCAGCAGCCAAGAGGTATCCGCAGCATATGGCTACACCTTC. Residues: CASSQEVSAAYGYTF.

This clonotype has a handful of counts. This sequence joins TRBV29-1 and TRBJ1-1, with a tentative D call TRBD1 (5 bases). This CDR3 is 14 amino acids long. Germline V CDR1 and CDR2: SQVTM, ANQGSEA. Trimming stripped 5 bases from V and 2 bases from J, with 15 bases between. CDR3: CSVRQTVLNTEAFF. CDR3 in DNA: TGCAGCGTTCGTCAGACAGTCCTTAACACTGAAGCTTTCTTT.

This clonotype was seen only a few times. The chain combines TRBV2 with TRBJ1-6, with D maybe TRBD1 (6 bases). V was pared by 6 bases and J by 6 bases, with 15 bases between. This CDR3 region has 15 residues. Germline values: CDR1 SNHLY, CDR2 FYNNEI. CDR3 loop: CASSEARTANSPLHF. The CDR3 region has the DNA TGTGCCAGCAGCGAGGCTAGGACAGCTAATTCACCCCTCCACTTT.

In this sample, this clonotype turned up a few times. The chain is built from TRBV4-3 and TRBJ1-2; 7 nucleotides line up with TRBD1. The germline V gene has CDR1 LGHNA and CDR2 YSLEER. J was trimmed by 4 bases and V by 1 base; bases with no gene match: 12. The CDR3 has 17 residues. For the CDR3, the DNA is TGCGCCAGCAGCCAAGGTGCTAGACCTGACAGGGTCTATGGCTACACCTTC. It specifies CASSQGARPDRVYGYTF.

This clonotype was detected a few times. The gene calls are TRBV18 and TRBJ1-2; 8 nucleotides align to TRBD1. V gave up 3 bases and J gave up 5 bases; unmatched junction bases: 8. This CDR3 comprises 15 residues. Germline CDR1 is KGHSH and CDR2 is LQKENI. CDR3 DNA sequence: TGTGCCAGCTCACCGGCCGGGACAGGTTATTATGGCTACACCTTC. Protein product: CASSPAGTGYYGYTF.

In this sample, this clonotype turned up once. The genes are TRBV6-6 and TRBJ1-3; maybe TRBD1 (6 bases). Germline-derived CDR1 and CDR2 are MNHNY and SVGAGI (reference sequence). V lost 6 bases, J lost 4 bases, and 10 bases lay in between. There are 13 residues in the CDR3. The CDR3, as DNA: TGTGCCAGCAGACAGGGTATCGGAAACACCATATATTTT. Its protein product is CASRQGIGNTIYF.

The chain joins TRBV12-3 or TRBV12-4 to TRBJ1-1; a weak D match, TRBD1 (6 bases). Trimming left V 1 base short and J 1 base short, with 10 bases between. This CDR3 comprises 15 residues. CDR3 bases: TGTGCCAGCAGTTTAGAGGGGGAGAGGAACACTGAAGCTTTCTTT. It yields the protein CASSLEGERNTEAFF.

This clonotype was recorded once. The rearrangement uses TRBV7-2 and TRBJ1-2; 10 positions agree with TRBD1. V shed 9 bases, J shed 5 bases, and the junction held 9 bases outside the gene matches. Germline-derived CDR1 and CDR2 are SGHTA and FQGNSA. The CDR3 is made up of 14 amino acids. The CDR3 DNA follows: TGTGCCAGTCAGGAGACAGGGGGCTTATATGGCTACACCTTC. This translates into CASQETGGLYGYTF.